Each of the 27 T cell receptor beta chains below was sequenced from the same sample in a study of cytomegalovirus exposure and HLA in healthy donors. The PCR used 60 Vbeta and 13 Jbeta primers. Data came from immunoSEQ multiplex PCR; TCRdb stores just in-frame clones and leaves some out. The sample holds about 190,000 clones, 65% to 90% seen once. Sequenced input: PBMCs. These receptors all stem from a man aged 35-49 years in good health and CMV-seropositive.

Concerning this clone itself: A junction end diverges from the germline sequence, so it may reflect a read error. As DNA, the CDR3 is TGTGCTAGCAGTCCTACAGGGGGCGGAGAGCAGTTCTTC. This codes for CASSPTGGGEQFF. The chain combines TRBV7-7 with TRBJ2-1; 9 bases map to TRBD1. The CDR3 runs 13 residues. From germline, CDR1 is SSHAT and CDR2 FNYEAQ (reference sequence). The variable domain in full, completed from reference TRBV7-7 and TRBJ2-1, reads GAGVSQSPRYKVTKRGQDVTLRCDPISSHATLYWYQQALGQGPEFLTYFNYEAQPDKSGLPSDRFSAERPEGSISTLTIQRTEQRDSAMYRCASSPTGGGEQFFGPGTRLTVL.

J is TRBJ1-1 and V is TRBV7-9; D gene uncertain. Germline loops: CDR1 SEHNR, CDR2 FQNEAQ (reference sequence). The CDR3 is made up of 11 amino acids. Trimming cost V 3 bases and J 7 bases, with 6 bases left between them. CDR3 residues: CASSFGSEAFF. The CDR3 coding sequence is TGTGCCAGCAGCTTTGGGAGTGAAGCTTTCTTT.

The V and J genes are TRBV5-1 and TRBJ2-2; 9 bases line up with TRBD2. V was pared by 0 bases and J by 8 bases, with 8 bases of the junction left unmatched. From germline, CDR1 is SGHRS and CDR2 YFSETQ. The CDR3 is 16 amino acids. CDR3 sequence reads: CASSLEGPSGAGELFF. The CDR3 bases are TGCGCCAGCAGCTTGGAAGGGCCTAGCGGGGCTGGGGAGCTGTTTTTT.

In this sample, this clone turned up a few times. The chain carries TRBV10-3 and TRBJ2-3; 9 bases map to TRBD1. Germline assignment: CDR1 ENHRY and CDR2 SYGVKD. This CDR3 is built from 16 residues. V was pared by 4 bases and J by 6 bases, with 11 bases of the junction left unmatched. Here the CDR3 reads CAISGGRDRDGDTQYF. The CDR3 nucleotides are TGTGCCATCAGTGGTGGGAGGGACAGGGACGGGGATACGCAGTATTTT.

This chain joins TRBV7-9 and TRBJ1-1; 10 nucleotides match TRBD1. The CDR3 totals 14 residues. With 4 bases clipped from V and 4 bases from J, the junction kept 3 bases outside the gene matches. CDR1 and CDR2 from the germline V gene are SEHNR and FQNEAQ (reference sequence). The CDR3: CASSSRQGATEAFF. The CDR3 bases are TGTGCCAGCAGCTCTAGACAGGGGGCCACTGAAGCTTTCTTT.

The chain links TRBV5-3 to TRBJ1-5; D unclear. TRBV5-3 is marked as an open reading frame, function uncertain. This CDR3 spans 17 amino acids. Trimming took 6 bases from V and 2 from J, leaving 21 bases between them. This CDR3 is CARKIRGQVSRNQPQHF. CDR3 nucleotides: TGTGCCAGAAAGATAAGAGGGCAGGTAAGTCGCAATCAGCCCCAGCATTTT.

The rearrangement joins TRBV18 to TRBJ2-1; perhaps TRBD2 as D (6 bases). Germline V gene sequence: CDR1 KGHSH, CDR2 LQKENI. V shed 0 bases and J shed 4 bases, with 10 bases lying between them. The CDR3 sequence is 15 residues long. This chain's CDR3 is CASSPPGRTYNEQFF. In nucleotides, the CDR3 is TGTGCCAGCTCACCACCGGGGAGGACGTACAATGAGCAGTTCTTC.

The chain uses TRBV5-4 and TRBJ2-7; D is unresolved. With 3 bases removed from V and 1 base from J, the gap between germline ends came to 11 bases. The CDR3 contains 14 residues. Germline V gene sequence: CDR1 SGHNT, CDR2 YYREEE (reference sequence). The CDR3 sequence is CASSSRKDSYEQYF. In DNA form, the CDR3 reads TGTGCCAGCAGCTCCAGGAAAGATTCCTACGAGCAGTACTTC. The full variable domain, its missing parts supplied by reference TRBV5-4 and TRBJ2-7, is ETGVTQSPTHLIKTRGQQVTLRCSSQSGHNTVSWYQQALGQGPQFIFQYYREEENGRGNFPPRFSGLQFPNYSSELNVNALELDDSALYLCASSSRKDSYEQYFGPGTRLTVT.

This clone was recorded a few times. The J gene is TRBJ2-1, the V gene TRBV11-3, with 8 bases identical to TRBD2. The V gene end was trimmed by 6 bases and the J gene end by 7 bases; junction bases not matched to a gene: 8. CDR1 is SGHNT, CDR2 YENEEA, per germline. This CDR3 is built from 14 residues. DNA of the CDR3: TGTGCCAGCAGTTACGGGGGGGCCGGAAATGAGCAGTTCTTC. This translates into CASSYGGAGNEQFF.

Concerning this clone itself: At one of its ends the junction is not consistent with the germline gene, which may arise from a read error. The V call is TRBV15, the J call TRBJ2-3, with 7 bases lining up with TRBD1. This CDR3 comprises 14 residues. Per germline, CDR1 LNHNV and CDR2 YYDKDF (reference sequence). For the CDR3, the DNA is TGTGCCACCAGCAGAGACCTGGGGACAGCTACGCAGTATTTT. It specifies CATSRDLGTATQYF.

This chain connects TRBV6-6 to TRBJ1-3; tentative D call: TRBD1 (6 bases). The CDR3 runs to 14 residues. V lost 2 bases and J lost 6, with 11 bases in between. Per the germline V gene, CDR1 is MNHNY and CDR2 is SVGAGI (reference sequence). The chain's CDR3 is CASSYGEGENTIYF. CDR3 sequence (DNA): TGTGCCAGCAGTTACGGGGAGGGGGAAAACACCATATATTTT.

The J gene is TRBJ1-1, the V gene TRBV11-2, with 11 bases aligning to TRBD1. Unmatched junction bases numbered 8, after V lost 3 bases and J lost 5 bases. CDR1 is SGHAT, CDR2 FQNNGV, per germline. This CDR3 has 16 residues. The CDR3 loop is CASSFLRTGGRTEAFF. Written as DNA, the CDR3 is TGTGCCAGCAGCTTCCTCCGGACAGGGGGCAGGACTGAAGCTTTCTTT.

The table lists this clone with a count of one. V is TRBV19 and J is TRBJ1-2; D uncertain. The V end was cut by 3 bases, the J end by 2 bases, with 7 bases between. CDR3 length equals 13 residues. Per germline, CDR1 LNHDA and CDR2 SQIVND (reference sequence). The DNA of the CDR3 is TGTGCCAGTAGTATGTCAGCGAACTATGGCTACACCTTC. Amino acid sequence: CASSMSANYGYTF.

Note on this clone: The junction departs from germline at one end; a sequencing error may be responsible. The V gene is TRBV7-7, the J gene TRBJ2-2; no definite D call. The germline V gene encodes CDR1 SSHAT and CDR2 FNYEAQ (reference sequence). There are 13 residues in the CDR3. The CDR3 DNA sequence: TGTGCTAGCAGCTTAGCAGAGACCGGGGAGCTGTTTTTT. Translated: CASSLAETGELFF. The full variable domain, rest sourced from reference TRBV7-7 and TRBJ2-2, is GAGVSQSPRYKVTKRGQDVTLRCDPISSHATLYWYQQALGQGPEFLTYFNYEAQPDKSGLPSDRFSAERPEGSISTLTIQRTEQRDSAMYRCASSLAETGELFFGEGSRLTVL.

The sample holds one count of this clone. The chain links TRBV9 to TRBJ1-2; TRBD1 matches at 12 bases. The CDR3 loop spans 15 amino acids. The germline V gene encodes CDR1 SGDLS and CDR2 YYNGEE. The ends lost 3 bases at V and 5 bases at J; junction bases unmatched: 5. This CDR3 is CASSGGQGARYGYTF. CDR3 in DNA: TGTGCCAGCAGCGGGGGACAGGGGGCGCGTTATGGCTACACCTTC.

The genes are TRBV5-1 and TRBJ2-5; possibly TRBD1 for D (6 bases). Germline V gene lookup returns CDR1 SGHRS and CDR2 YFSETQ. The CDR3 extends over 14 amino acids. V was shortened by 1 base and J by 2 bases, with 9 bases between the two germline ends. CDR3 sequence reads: CASSLYRVQETQYF. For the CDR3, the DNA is TGCGCCAGCAGCTTGTACAGGGTGCAAGAGACCCAGTACTTC.

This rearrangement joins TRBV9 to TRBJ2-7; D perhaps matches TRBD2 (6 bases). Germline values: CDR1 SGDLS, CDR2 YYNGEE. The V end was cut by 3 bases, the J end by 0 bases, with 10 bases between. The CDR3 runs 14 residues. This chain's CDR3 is CASSARGTSYEQYF. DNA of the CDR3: TGTGCCAGCAGCGCCCGGGGGACCTCCTACGAGCAGTACTTC.

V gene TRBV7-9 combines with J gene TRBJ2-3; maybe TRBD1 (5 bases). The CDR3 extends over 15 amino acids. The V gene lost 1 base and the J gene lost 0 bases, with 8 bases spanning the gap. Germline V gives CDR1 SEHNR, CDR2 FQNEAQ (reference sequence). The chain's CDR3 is CASSLVQASTDTQYF. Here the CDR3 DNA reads TGTGCCAGCAGCTTAGTACAGGCTAGCACAGATACGCAGTATTTT.

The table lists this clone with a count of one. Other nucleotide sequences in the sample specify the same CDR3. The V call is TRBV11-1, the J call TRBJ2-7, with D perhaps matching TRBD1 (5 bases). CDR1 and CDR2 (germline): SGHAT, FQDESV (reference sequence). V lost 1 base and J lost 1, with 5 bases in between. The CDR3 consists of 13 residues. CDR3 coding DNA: TGTGCCAGCAGCTTAGGACAGTCCTACGAGCAGTACTTC. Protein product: CASSLGQSYEQYF.

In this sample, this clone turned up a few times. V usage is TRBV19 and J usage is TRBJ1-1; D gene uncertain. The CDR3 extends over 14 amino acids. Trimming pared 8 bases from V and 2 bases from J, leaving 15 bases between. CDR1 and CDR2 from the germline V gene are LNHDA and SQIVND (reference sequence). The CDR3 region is CASSTGSRNTEAFF. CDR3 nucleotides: TGTGCCAGTTCGACGGGGTCCAGAAACACTGAAGCTTTCTTT. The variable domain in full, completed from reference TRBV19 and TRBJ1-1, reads DGGITQSPKYLFRKEGQNVTLSCEQNLNHDAMYWYRQDPGQGLRLIYYSQIVNDFQKGDIAEGYSVSREKKESFPLTVTSAQKNPTAFYLCASSTGSRNTEAFFGQGTRLTVV.

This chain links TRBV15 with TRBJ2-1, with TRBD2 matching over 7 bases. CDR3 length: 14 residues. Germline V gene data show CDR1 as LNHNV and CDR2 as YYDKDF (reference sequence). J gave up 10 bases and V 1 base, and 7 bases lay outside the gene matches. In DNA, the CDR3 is TGTGCCACCAGCAGAGTGACAGCGGGGAGCGAGCAGTTCTTC. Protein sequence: CATSRVTAGSEQFF. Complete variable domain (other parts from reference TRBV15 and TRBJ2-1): DAMVIQNPRYQVTQFGKPVTLSCSQTLNHNVMYWYQQKSSQAPKLLFHYYDKDFNNEADTPDNFQSRRPNTSFCFLDIRSPGLGDTAMYLCATSRVTAGSEQFFGPGTRLTVL.

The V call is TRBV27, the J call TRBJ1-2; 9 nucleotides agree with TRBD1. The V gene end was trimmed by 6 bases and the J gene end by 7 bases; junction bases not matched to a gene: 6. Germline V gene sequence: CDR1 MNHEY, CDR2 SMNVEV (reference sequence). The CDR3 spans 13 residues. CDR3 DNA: TGTGCCAGCAGCCGGGACAGGGTTTCTGGCTACACCTTC. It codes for CASSRDRVSGYTF.

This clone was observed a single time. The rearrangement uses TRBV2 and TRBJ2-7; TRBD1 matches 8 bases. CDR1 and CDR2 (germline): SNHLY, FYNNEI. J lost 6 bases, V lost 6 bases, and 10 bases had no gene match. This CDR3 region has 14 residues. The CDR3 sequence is CASRIQGAGGEQYF. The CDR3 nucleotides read TGTGCCAGCAGGATCCAGGGGGCAGGGGGCGAGCAGTACTTC. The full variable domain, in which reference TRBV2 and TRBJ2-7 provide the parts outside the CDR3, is EPEVTQTPSHQVTQMGQEVILRCVPISNHLYFYWYRQILGQKVEFLVSFYNNEISEKSEIFDDQFSVERPDGSNFTLKIRSTKLEDSAMYFCASRIQGAGGEQYFGPGTRLTVT.

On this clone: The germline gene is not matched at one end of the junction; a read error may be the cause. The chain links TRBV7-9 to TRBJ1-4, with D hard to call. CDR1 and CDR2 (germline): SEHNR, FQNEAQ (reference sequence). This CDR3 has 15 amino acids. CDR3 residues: CSSSLRRSDNEKLFF. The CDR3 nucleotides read TGTTCCAGCAGCTTAAGGCGGAGCGATAATGAAAAACTGTTTTTT.

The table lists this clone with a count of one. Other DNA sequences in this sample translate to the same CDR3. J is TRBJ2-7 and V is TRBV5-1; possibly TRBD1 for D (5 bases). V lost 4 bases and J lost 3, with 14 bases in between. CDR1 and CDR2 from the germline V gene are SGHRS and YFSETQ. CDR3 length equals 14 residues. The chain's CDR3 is CASSLTTEIYEQYF. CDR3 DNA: TGCGCCAGCAGCCTAACGACAGAGATCTACGAGCAGTACTTC.

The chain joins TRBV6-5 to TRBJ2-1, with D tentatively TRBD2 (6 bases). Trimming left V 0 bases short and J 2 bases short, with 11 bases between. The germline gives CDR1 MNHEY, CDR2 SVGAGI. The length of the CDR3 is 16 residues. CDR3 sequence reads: CASSYSSGVPYNEQFF. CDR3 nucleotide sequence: TGTGCCAGCAGTTACTCATCGGGGGTACCCTACAATGAGCAGTTCTTC.

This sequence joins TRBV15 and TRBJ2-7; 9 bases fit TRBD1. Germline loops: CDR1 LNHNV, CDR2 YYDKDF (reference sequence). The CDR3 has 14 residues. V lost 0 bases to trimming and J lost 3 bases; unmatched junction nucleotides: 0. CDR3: CATSRETGGYEQYF. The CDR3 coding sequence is TGTGCCACCAGCAGAGAGACAGGGGGCTACGAGCAGTACTTC.